This is a list of T cell receptor beta chains from one sample in a study of blood T cell repertoires in COVID-19. TCRdb's table, derived via immunoSEQ multiplex PCR, lists solely in-frame clones and lacks some. This sample has about 180,000 clones, with around 87% found just once. Sequenced material: peripheral blood. The receptor source for this set is a man aged 60-69 years with COVID-19, enrolled during active disease. Both conserved end residues are part of each CDR3. A D gene is named only where the DNA matches it firmly. Clone size, where shown, is once, few, many, or a class for clones that have expanded.

v_gene	j_gene	d_gene	abundance	CDR3aa	CDR3nt
TRBV5-1	TRBJ2-3	.	.	CASRRNGGPTSTDTQYF	TGCGCCAGCAGGCGTAATGGGGGCCCAACTAGCACAGATACGCAGTATTTT
TRBV19	TRBJ2-5	TRBD1	.	CASGQGVKETQYF	TGTGCCAGCGGACAGGGGGTGAAAGAGACCCAGTACTTC
TRBV9	TRBJ2-3	.	.	CASSPVAVGGTDTQYF	TGTGCCAGCAGCCCCGTGGCGGTGGGTGGGACAGATACGCAGTATTTT
TRBV30	TRBJ2-7	.	.	CASGQSGEQYF	TGTGCCTCCGGACAGAGCGGCGAGCAGTACTTC
TRBV2	TRBJ1-5	.	once	CASSGQADQPQHF	TGTGCCAGCAGTGGACAGGCCGATCAGCCCCAGCATTTT
TRBV7-2	TRBJ2-4	.	.	CASSLSPGVGNIQYF	TGTGCCAGCAGCTTATCTCCGGGGGTGGGAAACATTCAGTACTTC
TRBV20-1	TRBJ1-1	.	.	CSARDQAVAFF	TGCAGTGCTAGAGATCAGGCAGTAGCTTTCTTT
TRBV7-2	TRBJ1-3	.	.	CASSDSGNSGNTIYF	TGTGCCAGCAGTGACTCAGGGAACTCTGGAAACACCATATATTTT
TRBV4-3	TRBJ2-5	TRBD1	.	CASSQDYRDRGRETQYF	TGCGCCAGCAGCCAAGATTATCGAGACAGGGGGAGGGAGACCCAGTACTTC
TRBV6-5	TRBJ1-2	.	.	CASSYAQFSNYYGYTF	TGTGCCAGCAGTTACGCACAGTTCTCCAACTACTATGGCTACACCTTC
TRBV11-2	TRBJ2-1	TRBD2	.	CASSLYVAGHEQFF	TGTGCCAGCAGCTTATACGTAGCGGGACATGAGCAGTTCTTC
TRBV6-5	TRBJ1-1	TRBD1	.	CASSPNRGLEAFF	TGTGCCAGCAGTCCGAACAGGGGCCTCGAAGCTTTCTTT
TRBV4-1	TRBJ1-5	.	.	CASSQAAGRVDQPQHF	TGCGCCAGCAGCCAAGCAGCAGGGAGGGTCGATCAGCCCCAGCATTTT
TRBV5-8	TRBJ2-3	TRBD2	.	CASSLTSGSEPTDTQYF	TGTGCCAGCAGCTTGACTAGCGGGAGTGAGCCGACAGATACGCAGTATTTT
TRBV6-1	TRBJ2-5	TRBD2	.	CASSEALASGQETQYF	TGTGCCAGCAGTGAAGCGCTGGCTAGCGGACAAGAGACCCAGTACTTC
TRBV5-6	TRBJ1-5	TRBD1	.	CASSPRGLGNQPQHF	TGTGCCAGCAGCCCGAGGGGGCTCGGAAATCAGCCCCAGCATTTT
TRBV4-2	TRBJ1-2	TRBD1	.	CASSHIIGRDRGINYGYTF	TGTGCCAGCAGCCACATAATTGGCCGGGACAGGGGGATTAACTATGGCTACACCTTC
TRBV29-1	TRBJ2-3	.	once	CSVRLNTDTQYF	TGCAGCGTTCGACTAAACACAGATACGCAGTATTTT
TRBV5-4	TRBJ1-1	.	.	CASSPGVRIRNTEAFF	TGTGCCAGCAGCCCCGGTGTCAGGATAAGGAACACTGAAGCTTTCTTT
TRBV10-2	TRBJ1-5	TRBD1	.	CASSESRGRGPQHF	TGCGCCAGCAGTGAGTCCAGGGGGCGCGGGCCCCAGCATTTT
TRBV29-1	TRBJ2-4	TRBD2	.	CSVEASGGIQYF	TGCAGCGTTGAAGCTAGCGGGGGCATTCAGTACTTC
TRBV9	TRBJ2-1	.	once	CASSVVAAVDSSYNEQFF	TGTGCCAGCAGCGTAGTTGCGGCGGTCGACAGCTCCTACAATGAGCAGTTCTTC
TRBV5-1	TRBJ2-5	.	.	CASSLVHFGDKETQYF	TGCGCCAGCAGCTTGGTCCACTTCGGGGATAAGGAGACCCAGTACTTC
TRBV6-5	TRBJ1-6	.	.	CASILGRTVNSPLHF	TGTGCCAGCATACTTGGCCGTACAGTTAATTCACCCCTCCACTTT
TRBV27	TRBJ2-5	.	.	CASSLRKDSTGSETQYF	TGTGCCAGCAGTCTCCGAAAGGACTCGACGGGGTCTGAGACCCAGTACTTC
TRBV19	TRBJ1-5	.	.	CASSTNQPQHF	TGTGCCAGTAGTACGAATCAGCCCCAGCATTTT
TRBV28	TRBJ2-1	TRBD2	.	CASSFLGTSGGGYNEQFF	TGTGCCAGCAGTTTTCTCGGGACTAGCGGGGGGGGCTACAATGAGCAGTTCTTC
TRBV27	TRBJ1-1	.	.	CASSVLRANTEAFF	TGTGCCAGCAGTGTCCTACGTGCGAACACTGAAGCTTTCTTT
TRBV7-2	TRBJ2-7	TRBD2	.	CASSIGLAGGTEQYF	TGTGCCAGCAGCATAGGACTAGCGGGAGGGACCGAGCAGTACTTC
TRBV6-5	TRBJ2-1	TRBD2	.	CASSYTGPGGKVQFF	TGTGCCAGCAGTTACACAGGCCCCGGGGGGAAGGTGCAGTTCTTC